Below, 19 T cell receptor beta chains from the same sample are listed, as sequenced in a study of Tregs in tolerant kidney transplant recipients. Clones were sequenced by immunoSEQ multiplex PCR, and TCRdb holds only the in-frame ones, with some missing. The data show roughly 46,000 clones, roughly 89% seen once. What was sequenced was Tregs from blood. The receptors come from a human donor in good health.

V is TRBV6-5 and J is TRBJ1-1; tentatively, D is TRBD1 (6 bases). The V gene lost 0 bases and the J gene lost 4 bases, with 9 bases spanning the gap. Germline CDR1 and CDR2: MNHEY and SVGAGI. This CDR3 spans 14 amino acids. The DNA of the CDR3 is TGTGCCAGCAGTTACTCGGACAGCTTCACTGAAGCTTTCTTT. This encodes CASSYSDSFTEAFF.

The rearrangement joins TRBV2 to TRBJ1-2; no reliable D call. Germline V gives CDR1 SNHLY, CDR2 FYNNEI. The CDR3 is 12 amino acids. Trimming removed 4 bases from V and 6 bases from J, with 9 bases in between. The CDR3 region has the DNA TGTGCCAGCAGTGGGTTTGCGCATGGCTACACCTTC. Translating it yields CASSGFAHGYTF. Based on the CDR3 plus reference TRBV2 and TRBJ1-2, the full variable domain is EPEVTQTPSHQVTQMGQEVILRCVPISNHLYFYWYRQILGQKVEFLVSFYNNEISEKSEIFDDQFSVERPDGSNFTLKIRSTKLEDSAMYFCASSGFAHGYTFGSGTRLTVV.

The V call is TRBV29-1, the J call TRBJ2-2; weak D call: TRBD2 (6 bases). This CDR3 has 15 amino acids. Trimming left V 4 bases short and J 4 bases short, with 16 bases between. Germline lookup yields CDR1 SQVTM and CDR2 ANQGSEA. The CDR3 DNA is TGCAGCGTTGTGGGCTTTGCGGGGTCCACCGGGGAGCTGTTTTTT. Translated, it gives CSVVGFAGSTGELFF.

The V gene is TRBV30, the J gene TRBJ2-5; TRBD1 agrees at 9 bases. Trimming took 0 bases from V and 4 from J; bases not matched to a gene: 9. Germline CDR1 GTSNPN, CDR2 SVGIG (reference sequence). This CDR3 region has 16 residues. CDR3 sequence reads: CAWSVPDRGRRETQYF. DNA of the CDR3: TGTGCCTGGAGTGTACCGGACAGGGGTCGAAGAGAGACCCAGTACTTC. The whole variable domain, remainder taken from reference TRBV30 and TRBJ2-5, is SQTIHQWPATLVQPVGSPLSLECTVEGTSNPNLYWYRQAAGRGLQLLFYSVGIGQISSEVPQNLSASRPQDRQFILSSKKLLLSDSGFYLCAWSVPDRGRRETQYFGPGTRLLVL.

This clone has just one count. V gene TRBV5-1 combines with J gene TRBJ1-3; D is ambiguous. CDR3 length: 14 amino acids. Per germline, CDR1 SGHRS and CDR2 YFSETQ. The germline V and J ends were trimmed by 3 bases and 4 bases, with 11 bases remaining between them. The CDR3 nucleotides read TGCGCCAGCAGCTCGGTCTCGGACGGAAACACCATATATTTT. This encodes CASSSVSDGNTIYF.

This chain connects TRBV7-9 to TRBJ1-1; D remains ambiguous. The CDR3 consists of 13 residues. V gave up 3 bases and J gave up 11 bases, with 16 bases separating them. Germline CDR1 reads SEHNR; CDR2 reads FQNEAQ (reference sequence). CDR3 region: CASSFAGFGIAFF. CDR3 nucleotides: TGTGCCAGCAGCTTCGCGGGTTTTGGTATTGCTTTCTTT.

The genes are TRBV11-2 and TRBJ2-1; 9 nucleotides align to TRBD1. V lost 4 bases and J lost 9; bases outside the gene matches: 4. The CDR3 consists of 13 residues. Per the germline V gene, CDR1 is SGHAT and CDR2 is FQNNGV. The chain's CDR3 is CASSWDREGEQFF. The CDR3 bases are TGTGCCAGCAGCTGGGACAGGGAAGGTGAGCAGTTCTTC. The variable domain in full, completed from reference TRBV11-2 and TRBJ2-1, reads EAGVAQSPRYKIIEKRQSVAFWCNPISGHATLYWYQQILGQGPKLLIQFQNNGVVDDSQLPKDRFSAERLKGVDSTLKIQPAKLEDSAVYLCASSWDREGEQFFGPGTRLTVL.

The chain links TRBV27 to TRBJ2-3; 10 nucleotides agree with TRBD1. This CDR3 has 16 residues. V dropped 5 bases and J dropped 3; count of bases not matched to a gene: 8. Germline loops: CDR1 MNHEY, CDR2 SMNVEV (reference sequence). DNA of the CDR3: TGTGCCAGCAGTCGCCGGGACAGGGGAGGAACAGATACGCAGTATTTT. This translates into CASSRRDRGGTDTQYF.

The rearrangement links TRBV30 to TRBJ2-2; D is perhaps TRBD1 (6 bases). From germline, CDR1 is GTSNPN and CDR2 SVGIG (reference sequence). Trimming took off 3 bases at V and 7 bases at J, with 15 bases between the two ends. The CDR3 spans 14 residues. CDR3 loop: CAWREQGWIGELFF. Here the CDR3 DNA reads TGTGCCTGGAGGGAACAGGGTTGGATCGGGGAGCTGTTTTTT.

This clone has a single count. This chain links TRBV7-2 with TRBJ2-7; D possibly corresponds to TRBD1 (6 bases). V was shortened by 6 bases and J by 3 bases, with 12 bases between the two germline ends. This CDR3 spans 13 amino acids. Germline V gene lookup returns CDR1 SGHTA and CDR2 FQGNSA. CDR3 loop: CASSFDRLYEQYF. The CDR3 coding sequence is TGTGCCAGCAGTTTCGACAGGCTCTACGAGCAGTACTTC.

This chain connects TRBV4-1 to TRBJ1-5; D remains ambiguous. CDR3 size: 16 residues. Trimming pared 4 bases from V and 0 bases from J, leaving 13 bases between. CDR1 and CDR2 from the germline V gene are MGHRA and YSYEKL. In nucleotides, the CDR3 is TGCGCCAGCAGCCGAGGACGGACTTATAGCAATCAGCCCCAGCATTTT. Its translation is CASSRGRTYSNQPQHF.

The J gene is TRBJ2-3, the V gene TRBV4-2; TRBD1 is a possible D gene (5 bases). Germline V lookup: CDR1 LGHNA, CDR2 YNFKEQ. The V end lost 0 bases, the J end lost 8 bases, and 12 bases lay between the germline ends. This CDR3 is built from 14 residues. CDR3 nucleotides: TGTGCCAGCAGCCAAGATCTGGGGCGCGGTACGCAGTATTTT. As protein: CASSQDLGRGTQYF.

This chain joins TRBV11-2 and TRBJ2-7; no reliable D call. CDR3 size: 11 residues. V was cut by 1 base and J by 7 bases, with 5 bases left in between. Looked up from germline, CDR1 is SGHAT and CDR2 is FQNNGV. The CDR3 loop reads CASSLVGEQYF. CDR3 coding DNA: TGTGCCAGCAGCTTAGTCGGGGAGCAGTACTTC.

V is TRBV5-4 and J is TRBJ1-6, with D perhaps matching TRBD1 (5 bases). The ends were cut back, 2 bases at V and 7 bases at J, with 13 bases in the middle. The CDR3 has 15 amino acids. Germline CDR1 SGHNT, CDR2 YYREEE (reference sequence). CDR3 nucleotide sequence: TGTGCCAGCAGCTTAGGGGCAGTCGGCAATTCACCCCTCCACTTT. Encoded protein: CASSLGAVGNSPLHF.

This chain connects TRBV18 to TRBJ1-2; 7 bases are shared with TRBD1. Germline assignment: CDR1 KGHSH and CDR2 LQKENI. J lost 4 bases, V lost 4 bases, and 6 bases had no gene match. The CDR3 totals 14 residues. CDR3 residues: CASSQATGRYGYTF. CDR3 in DNA: TGTGCCAGCTCACAAGCGACAGGGCGCTATGGCTACACCTTC.

V and J are TRBV30 and TRBJ2-4; D is ambiguous. The CDR3 sequence is 17 residues long. The V and J ends lost 0 bases and 1 base respectively, with 16 bases between them. Looked up from germline, CDR1 is GTSNPN and CDR2 is SVGIG (reference sequence). The CDR3 is CAWSVGHVGIAKNIQYF. The DNA of the CDR3 is TGTGCCTGGAGTGTTGGGCACGTGGGGATTGCCAAAAACATTCAGTACTTC.

The genes are TRBV6-6 and TRBJ1-1, with D hard to call. V was trimmed by 6 bases and J by 1 base, leaving 12 bases between them. The germline gives CDR1 MNHNY, CDR2 SVGAGI (reference sequence). The CDR3 has 14 amino acids. CDR3 nucleotide sequence: TGTGCCAGCAGGACGCAGGAGCAGAACACTGAAGCTTTCTTT. This encodes CASRTQEQNTEAFF.

The chain carries TRBV18 and TRBJ1-2; D is uncertain. The CDR3 sequence is 12 residues long. Trimming removed 6 bases from V and 6 bases from J, with 11 bases in between. CDR1 is KGHSH, CDR2 LQKENI, per germline. The CDR3: CASSPLIDGYTF. The CDR3 nucleotides are TGTGCCAGCTCTCCCCTGATCGATGGCTACACCTTC.

J is TRBJ2-3 and V is TRBV5-6; D is possibly TRBD1 (7 bases). Germline CDR1 and CDR2: SGHDT and YYEEEE. CDR3 length: 14 amino acids. Between the trimmed V and J ends, which lost 4 bases and 6 bases, there was a span of 15 bases. The CDR3 DNA is TGTGCCAGCAGCGCCAGGGGGGTCGGGGATACGCAGTATTTT. Residues: CASSARGVGDTQYF.